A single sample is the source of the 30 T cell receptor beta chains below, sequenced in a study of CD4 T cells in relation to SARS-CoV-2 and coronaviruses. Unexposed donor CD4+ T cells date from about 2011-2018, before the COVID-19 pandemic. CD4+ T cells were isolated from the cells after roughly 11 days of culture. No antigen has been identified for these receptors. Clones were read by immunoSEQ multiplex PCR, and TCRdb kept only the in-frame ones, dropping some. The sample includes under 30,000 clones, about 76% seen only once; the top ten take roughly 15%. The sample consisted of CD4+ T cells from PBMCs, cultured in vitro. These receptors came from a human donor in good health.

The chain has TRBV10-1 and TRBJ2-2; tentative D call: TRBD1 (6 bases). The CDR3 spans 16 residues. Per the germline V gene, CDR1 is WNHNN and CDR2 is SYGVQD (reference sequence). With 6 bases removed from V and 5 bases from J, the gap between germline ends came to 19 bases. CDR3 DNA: TGCGCCAGCAGCCCCCCCGGAATTAGGGGGACCGGGGAGCTGTTTTTT. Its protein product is CASSPPGIRGTGELFF.

The CDR3 protein is CASSRLGGGLGYNEQFF. The CDR3, as DNA: TGTGCCAGCAGTCGCCTAGGGGGGGGCCTTGGTTACAATGAGCAGTTCTTC. The V and J genes are TRBV6-2 or TRBV6-3 and TRBJ2-1, with TRBD2 as a possible D gene (7 bases). Between the trimmed V and J ends, which lost 5 bases and 4 bases, there was a span of 21 bases. This CDR3 spans 17 amino acids. Per germline, CDR1 MNHEY and CDR2 SVGEGT.

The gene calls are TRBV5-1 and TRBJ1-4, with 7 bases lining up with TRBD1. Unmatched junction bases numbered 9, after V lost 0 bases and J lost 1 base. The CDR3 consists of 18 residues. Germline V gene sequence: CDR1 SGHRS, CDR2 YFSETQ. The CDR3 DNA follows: TGCGCCAGCAGCTTGGCCGGGGAGGGGGCGCTAACTAATGAAAAACTGTTTTTT. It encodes CASSLAGEGALTNEKLFF.

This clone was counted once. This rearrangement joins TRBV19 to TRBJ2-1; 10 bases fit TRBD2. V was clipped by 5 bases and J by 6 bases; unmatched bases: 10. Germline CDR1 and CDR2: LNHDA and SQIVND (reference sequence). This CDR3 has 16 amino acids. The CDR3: CASSGQAGGPVNEQFF. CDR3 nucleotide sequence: TGTGCCAGTAGTGGACAAGCGGGGGGGCCGGTCAATGAGCAGTTCTTC.

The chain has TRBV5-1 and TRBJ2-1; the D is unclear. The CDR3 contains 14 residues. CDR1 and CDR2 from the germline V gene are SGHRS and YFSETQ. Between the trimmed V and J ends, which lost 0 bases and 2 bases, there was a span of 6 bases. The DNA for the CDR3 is TGCGCCAGCAGCTTGGCATCAACCTACAATGAGCAGTTCTTC. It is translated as CASSLASTYNEQFF.

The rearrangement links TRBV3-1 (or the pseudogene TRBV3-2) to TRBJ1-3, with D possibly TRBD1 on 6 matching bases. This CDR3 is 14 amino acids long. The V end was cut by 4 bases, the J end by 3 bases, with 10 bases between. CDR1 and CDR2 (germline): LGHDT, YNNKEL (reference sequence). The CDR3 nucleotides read TGTGCCAGCAGCCTAGGACAGATTGGAAACACCATATATTTT. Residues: CASSLGQIGNTIYF.

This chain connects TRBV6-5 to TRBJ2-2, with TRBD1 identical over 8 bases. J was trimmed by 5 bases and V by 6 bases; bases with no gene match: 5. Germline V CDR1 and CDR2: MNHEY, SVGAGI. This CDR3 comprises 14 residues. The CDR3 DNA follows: TGTGCCAGCAGGGACAGGGTTCAGACCGGGGAGCTGTTTTTT. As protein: CASRDRVQTGELFF.

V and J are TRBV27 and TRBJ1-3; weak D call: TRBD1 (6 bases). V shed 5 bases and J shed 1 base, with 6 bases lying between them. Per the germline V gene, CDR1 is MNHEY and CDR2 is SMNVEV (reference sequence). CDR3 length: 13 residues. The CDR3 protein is CASSQGSGNTIYF. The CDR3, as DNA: TGTGCCAGCAGTCAGGGGTCTGGAAACACCATATATTTT.

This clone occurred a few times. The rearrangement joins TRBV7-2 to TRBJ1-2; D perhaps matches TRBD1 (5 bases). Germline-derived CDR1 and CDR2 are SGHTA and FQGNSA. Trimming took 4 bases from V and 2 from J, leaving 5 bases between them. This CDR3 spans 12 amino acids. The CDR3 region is CASSWTNYGYTF. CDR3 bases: TGTGCCAGCAGCTGGACAAACTATGGCTACACCTTC.

The CDR3: CASSQAVQAGGLFYGYTF. CDR3 DNA sequence: TGTGCCAGCAGTCAAGCGGTCCAGGCCGGGGGACTTTTCTATGGCTACACCTTC. This chain links TRBV13 with TRBJ1-2; maybe TRBD1 (5 bases). Germline assignment: CDR1 PRHDT and CDR2 FYEKMQ (reference sequence). V lost 6 bases to trimming and J lost 4 bases, with 27 bases between them. The CDR3 length is 18 residues.

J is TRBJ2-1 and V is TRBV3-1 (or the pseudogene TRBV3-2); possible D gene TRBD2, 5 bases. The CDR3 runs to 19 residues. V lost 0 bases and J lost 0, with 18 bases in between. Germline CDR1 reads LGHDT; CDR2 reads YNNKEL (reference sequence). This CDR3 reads CASSQDGVERRNSYNEQFF. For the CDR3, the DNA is TGTGCCAGCAGCCAAGATGGAGTCGAGCGGAGAAACTCCTACAATGAGCAGTTCTTC.

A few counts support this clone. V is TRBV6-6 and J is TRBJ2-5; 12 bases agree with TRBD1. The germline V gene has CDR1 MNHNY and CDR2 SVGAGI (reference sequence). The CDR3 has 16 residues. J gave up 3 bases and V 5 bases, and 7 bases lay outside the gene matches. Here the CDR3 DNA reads TGTGCCAGCAGTCGCTCCGGGACAGGGGGCGAAGAGACCCAGTACTTC. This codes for CASSRSGTGGEETQYF.

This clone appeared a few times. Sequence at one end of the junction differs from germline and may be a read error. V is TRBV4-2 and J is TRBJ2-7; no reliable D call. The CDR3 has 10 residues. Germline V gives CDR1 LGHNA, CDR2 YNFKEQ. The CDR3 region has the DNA TGTGCCAGTAGCCCCTACGAGCAGTACTTC. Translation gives CASSPYEQYF.

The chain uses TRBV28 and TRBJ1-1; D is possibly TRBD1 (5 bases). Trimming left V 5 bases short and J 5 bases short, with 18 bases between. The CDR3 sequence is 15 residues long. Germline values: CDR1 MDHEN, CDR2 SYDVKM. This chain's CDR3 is CASSPSTPQGTEAFF. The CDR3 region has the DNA TGTGCCAGCAGTCCGAGCACTCCTCAGGGAACTGAAGCTTTCTTT.

The CDR3 DNA reads as TGTGCCAGCAGCCCCCCGACCGGGGAGGTGACTGAAGCTTTCTTT. Amino acids: CASSPPTGEVTEAFF. The rearrangement links TRBV7-6 to TRBJ1-1; D gene unclear. V gave up 5 bases and J gave up 5 bases, with 18 bases separating them. The CDR3 is 15 residues long. Germline values: CDR1 SGHVS, CDR2 FNYEAQ.

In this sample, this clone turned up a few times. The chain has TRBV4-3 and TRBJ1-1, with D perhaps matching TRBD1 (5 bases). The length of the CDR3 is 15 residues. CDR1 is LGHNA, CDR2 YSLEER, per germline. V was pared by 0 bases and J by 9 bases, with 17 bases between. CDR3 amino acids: CASSQEVRGGGKAFF. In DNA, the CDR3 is TGCGCCAGCAGCCAAGAAGTACGGGGCGGGGGGAAAGCTTTCTTT.

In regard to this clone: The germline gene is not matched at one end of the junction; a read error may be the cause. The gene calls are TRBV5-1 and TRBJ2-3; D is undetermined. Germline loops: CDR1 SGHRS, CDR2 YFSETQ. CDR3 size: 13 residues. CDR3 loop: CASSPQDGAPWDF. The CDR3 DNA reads TGCGCCAGCAGCCCCCAGGACGGAGCTCCCTGGGATTTT.

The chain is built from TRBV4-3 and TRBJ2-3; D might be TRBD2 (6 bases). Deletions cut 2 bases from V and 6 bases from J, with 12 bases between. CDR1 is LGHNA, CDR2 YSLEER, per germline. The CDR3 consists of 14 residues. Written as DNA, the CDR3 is TGCGCCAGCAGCCAATTCGGGGGTTGGGATACGCAGTATTTT. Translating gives CASSQFGGWDTQYF.

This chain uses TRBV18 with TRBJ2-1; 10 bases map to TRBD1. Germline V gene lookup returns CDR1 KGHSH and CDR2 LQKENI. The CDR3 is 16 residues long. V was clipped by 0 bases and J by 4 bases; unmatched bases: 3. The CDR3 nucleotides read TGTGCCAGCTCACCACCGACAGGGGGCGCTTACAATGAGCAGTTCTTC. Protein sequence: CASSPPTGGAYNEQFF.

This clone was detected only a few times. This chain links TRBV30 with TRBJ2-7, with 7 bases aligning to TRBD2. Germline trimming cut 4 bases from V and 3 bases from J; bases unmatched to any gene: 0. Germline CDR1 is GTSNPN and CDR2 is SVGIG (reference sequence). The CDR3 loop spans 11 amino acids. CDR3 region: CAWTGGYEQYF. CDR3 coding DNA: TGTGCCTGGACGGGGGGCTACGAGCAGTACTTC.

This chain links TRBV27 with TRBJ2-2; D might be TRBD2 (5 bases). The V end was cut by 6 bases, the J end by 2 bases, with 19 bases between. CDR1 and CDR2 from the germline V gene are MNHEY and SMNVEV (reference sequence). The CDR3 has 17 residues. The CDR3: CASRSPPGSPNTGELFF. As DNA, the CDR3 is TGTGCCAGCAGGTCTCCCCCGGGGAGTCCAAACACCGGGGAGCTGTTTTTT.

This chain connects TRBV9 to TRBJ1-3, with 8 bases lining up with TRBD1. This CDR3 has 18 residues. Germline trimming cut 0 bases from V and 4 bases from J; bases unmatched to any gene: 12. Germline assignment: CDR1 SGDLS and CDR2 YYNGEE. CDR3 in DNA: TGTGCCAGCAGCGTAGCCCCCTTGGACAGGGCGTTAGGAAACACCATATATTTT. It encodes CASSVAPLDRALGNTIYF.

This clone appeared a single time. The CDR3 loop reads CASSTRANEQFF. In DNA, the CDR3 is TGTGCCAGTAGTACCCGGGCAAATGAGCAGTTCTTC. The chain has TRBV19 and TRBJ2-1; no definite D call. The CDR3 runs to 12 residues. Trimming removed 4 bases at V and 7 bases at J, with 8 bases between. The germline V gene encodes CDR1 LNHDA and CDR2 SQIVND (reference sequence).

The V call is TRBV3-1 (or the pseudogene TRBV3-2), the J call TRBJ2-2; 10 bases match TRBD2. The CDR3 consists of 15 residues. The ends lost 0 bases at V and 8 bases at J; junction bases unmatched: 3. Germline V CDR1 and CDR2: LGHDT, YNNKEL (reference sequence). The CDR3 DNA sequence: TGTGCCAGCAGCCAAGATCCTAGCGGGAGAGGGGAGCTGTTTTTT. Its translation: CASSQDPSGRGELFF.

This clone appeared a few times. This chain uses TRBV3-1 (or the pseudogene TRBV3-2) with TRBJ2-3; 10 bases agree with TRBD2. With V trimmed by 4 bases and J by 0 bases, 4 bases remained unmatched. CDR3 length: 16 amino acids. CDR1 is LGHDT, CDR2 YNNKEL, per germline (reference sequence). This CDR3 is CASSLRTSGSTDTQYF. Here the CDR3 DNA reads TGTGCCAGCAGCCTCCGGACTAGCGGTAGCACAGATACGCAGTATTTT.

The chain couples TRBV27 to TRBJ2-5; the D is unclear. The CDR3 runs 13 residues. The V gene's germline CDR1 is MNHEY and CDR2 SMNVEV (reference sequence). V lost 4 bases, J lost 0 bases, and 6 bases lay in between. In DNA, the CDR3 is TGTGCCAGCAGTTCAACGTACCAAGAGACCCAGTACTTC. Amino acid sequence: CASSSTYQETQYF.

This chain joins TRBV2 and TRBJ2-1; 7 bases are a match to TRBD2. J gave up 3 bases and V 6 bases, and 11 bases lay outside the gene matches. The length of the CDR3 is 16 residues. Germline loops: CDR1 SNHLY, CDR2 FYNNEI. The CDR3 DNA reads TGTGCCAGCAGCGTCCAGACGGGAGGCTACTACAATGAGCAGTTCTTC. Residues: CASSVQTGGYYNEQFF.

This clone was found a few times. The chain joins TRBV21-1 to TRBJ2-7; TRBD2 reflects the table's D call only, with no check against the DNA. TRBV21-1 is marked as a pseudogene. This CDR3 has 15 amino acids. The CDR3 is CASSKVAGSGYEQYF. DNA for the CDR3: TGTGCCAGCAGCAAAGTGGCCGGGAGTGGATACGAGCAGTACTTC.

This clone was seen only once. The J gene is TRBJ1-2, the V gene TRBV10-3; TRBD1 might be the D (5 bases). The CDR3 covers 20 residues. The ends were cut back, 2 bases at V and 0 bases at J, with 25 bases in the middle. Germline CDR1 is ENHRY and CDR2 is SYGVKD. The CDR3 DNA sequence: TGTGCCATCAGTGAGGACCCAGGCATATTGGGGGAACCCGCTAACTATGGCTACACCTTC. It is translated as CAISEDPGILGEPANYGYTF.

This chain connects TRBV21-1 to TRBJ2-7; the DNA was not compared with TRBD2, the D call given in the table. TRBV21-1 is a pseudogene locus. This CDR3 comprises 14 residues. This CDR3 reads CASSKVGTSGKQYF. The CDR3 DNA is TGTGCCAGCAGCAAAGTCGGGACTAGCGGGAAGCAGTACTTC.